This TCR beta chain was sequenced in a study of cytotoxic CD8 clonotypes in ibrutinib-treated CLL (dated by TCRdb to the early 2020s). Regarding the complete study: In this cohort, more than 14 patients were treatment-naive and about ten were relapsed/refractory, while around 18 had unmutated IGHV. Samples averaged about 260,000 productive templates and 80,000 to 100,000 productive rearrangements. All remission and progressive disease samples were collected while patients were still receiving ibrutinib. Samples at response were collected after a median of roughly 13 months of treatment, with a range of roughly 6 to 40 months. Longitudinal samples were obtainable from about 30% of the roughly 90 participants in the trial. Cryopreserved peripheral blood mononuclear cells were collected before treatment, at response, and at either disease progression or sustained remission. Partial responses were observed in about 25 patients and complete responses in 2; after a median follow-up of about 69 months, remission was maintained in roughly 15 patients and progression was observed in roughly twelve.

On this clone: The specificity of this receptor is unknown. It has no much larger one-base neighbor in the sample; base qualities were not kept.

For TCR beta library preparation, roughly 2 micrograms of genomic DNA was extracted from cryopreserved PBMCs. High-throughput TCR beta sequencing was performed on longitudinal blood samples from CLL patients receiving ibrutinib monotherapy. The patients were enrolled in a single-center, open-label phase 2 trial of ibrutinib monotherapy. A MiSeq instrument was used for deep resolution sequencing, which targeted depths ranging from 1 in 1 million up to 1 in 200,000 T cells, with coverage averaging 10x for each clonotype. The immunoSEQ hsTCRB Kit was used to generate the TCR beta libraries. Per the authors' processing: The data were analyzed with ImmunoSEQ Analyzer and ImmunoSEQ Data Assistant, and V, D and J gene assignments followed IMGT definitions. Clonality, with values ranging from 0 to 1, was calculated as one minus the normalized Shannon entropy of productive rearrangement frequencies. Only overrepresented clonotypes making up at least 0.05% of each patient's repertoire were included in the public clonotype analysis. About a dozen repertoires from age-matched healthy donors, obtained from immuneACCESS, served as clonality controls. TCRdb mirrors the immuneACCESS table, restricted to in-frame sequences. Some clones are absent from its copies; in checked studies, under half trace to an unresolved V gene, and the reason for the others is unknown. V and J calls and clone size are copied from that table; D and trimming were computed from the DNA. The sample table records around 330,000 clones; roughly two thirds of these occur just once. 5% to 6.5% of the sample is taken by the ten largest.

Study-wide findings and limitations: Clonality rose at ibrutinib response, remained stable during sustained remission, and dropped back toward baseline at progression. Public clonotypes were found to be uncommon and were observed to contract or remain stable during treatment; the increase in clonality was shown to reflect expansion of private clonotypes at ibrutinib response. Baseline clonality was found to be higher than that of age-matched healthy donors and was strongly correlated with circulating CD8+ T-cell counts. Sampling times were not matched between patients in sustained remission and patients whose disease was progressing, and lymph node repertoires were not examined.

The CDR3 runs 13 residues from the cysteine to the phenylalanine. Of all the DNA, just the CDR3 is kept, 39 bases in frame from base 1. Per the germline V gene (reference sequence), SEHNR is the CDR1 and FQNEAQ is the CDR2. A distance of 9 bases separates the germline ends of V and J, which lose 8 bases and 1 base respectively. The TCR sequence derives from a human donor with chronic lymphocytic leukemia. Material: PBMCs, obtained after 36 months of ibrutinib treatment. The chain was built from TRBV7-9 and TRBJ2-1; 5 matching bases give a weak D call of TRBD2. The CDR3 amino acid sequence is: CASEGTSYNEQFF. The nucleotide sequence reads TGTGCCAGCGAGGGTACGTCCTACAATGAGCAGTTCTTC.